This TCR beta chain was captured in a study of T cell changes during pregnancy in multiple sclerosis. Data came from immunoSEQ multiplex PCR; TCRdb stores just in-frame clones and leaves some out. The sample consists of tens of thousands of clones, about nine tenths of them appearing once. The V end lost 0 bases, the J end lost 2 bases, and 4 bases lay between the germline ends. This CDR3 is built from 12 residues. The germline gives CDR1 SQVTM, CDR2 ANQGSEA. Source: CD4+ T cells from peripheral blood mononuclear cells, taken after pregnancy. The chain carries TRBV29-1 and TRBJ1-1; no definite D call. The TCR comes from a female donor with multiple sclerosis, enrolled in a pregnancy study. CDR3 in DNA: TGCAGCGTTGAAGACACAAACACTGAAGCTTTCTTT. It is translated as CSVEDTNTEAFF.